This T cell receptor beta chain was identified in a study of T-cell memory formation after mild COVID-19. Study at large: TCR clusters mostly belonged to single donors.

Employing constant-segment primers, 5'RACE generated TCR alpha and TCR beta cDNA libraries bearing sample barcodes and UMIs. TCRdb re-derived calls from the 5' RACE reads in MiXCR, one entry per CDR3 protein. The sample yields about 120,000 distinct CDR3 sequences, about a sixth seen once. This clonotype was counted between two and nine times. In germline, CDR1 is MNHEY, CDR2 SVGAGI. Germline trimming cut 6 bases from V and 2 bases from J; bases unmatched to any gene: 6. The CDR3 is 15 amino acids. The clonotype originates from an adult woman who had mild COVID-19 (a few samples of this study predate the infection). Cell type and time point are not known. Sequencing used PBMCs or a T cell subset sorted from them (not recorded which). The genes are TRBV6-5 and TRBJ1-3, with 8 bases fitting TRBD1. The CDR3 protein is CASSDPRGPGNTIYF. The CDR3 coding sequence is TGTGCCAGCAGCGACCCCAGGGGGCCTGGAAACACCATATATTTT.